This T cell receptor beta chain appears in the sequencing data of a study of blood T cell repertoires in COVID-19. In the study overall: Samples of COVID-19 (acute and convalescent) were obtained from the United States, Italy and Spain. The cDNA or gDNA used as material had been derived from T cells, B-cell-depleted T cells, or PBMCs.

Per the study methods: Reference gene primer amplification in the assay estimated nucleated cell counts. Clones were read by immunoSEQ multiplex PCR, and TCRdb kept only the in-frame ones, dropping some. The DNA gave D and trimming, while V, J and clone size come from that table. The sample records roughly 340,000 clones, about 88% being singletons. The CDR3 totals 11 residues. Between the trimmed V and J ends, which lost 5 bases and 9 bases, there was a span of 9 bases. From germline, CDR1 is KGHDR and CDR2 SFDVKD. Patients in Seattle were enrolled during active infection, then followed longitudinally.

The V gene is TRBV24-1, the J gene TRBJ1-2; no clear D. Sequencing was done on a sample of peripheral blood. This TCR was recovered from a woman aged 70-85 years with COVID-19, enrolled during active disease. CDR3 sequence (DNA): TGTGCCACCAGTGCTAGCGGCAGCTACACCTTC. Protein: CATSASGSYTF.